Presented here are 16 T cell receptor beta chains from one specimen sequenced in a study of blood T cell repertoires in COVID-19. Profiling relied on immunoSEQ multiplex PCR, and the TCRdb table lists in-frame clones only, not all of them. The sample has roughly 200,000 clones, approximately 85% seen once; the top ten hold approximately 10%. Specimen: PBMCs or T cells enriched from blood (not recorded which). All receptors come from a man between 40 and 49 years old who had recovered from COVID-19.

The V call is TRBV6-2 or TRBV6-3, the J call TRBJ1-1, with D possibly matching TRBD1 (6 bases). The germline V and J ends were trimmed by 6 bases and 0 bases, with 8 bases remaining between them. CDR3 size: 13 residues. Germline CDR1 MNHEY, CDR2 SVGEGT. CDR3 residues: CASSWTVNTEAFF. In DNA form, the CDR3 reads TGTGCCAGCAGCTGGACAGTGAACACTGAAGCTTTCTTT.

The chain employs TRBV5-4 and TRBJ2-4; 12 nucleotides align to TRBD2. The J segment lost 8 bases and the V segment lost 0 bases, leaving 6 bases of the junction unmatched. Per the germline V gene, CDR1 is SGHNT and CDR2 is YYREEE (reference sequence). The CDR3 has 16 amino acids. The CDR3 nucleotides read TGTGCCAGCAGCTTGGAGGCTAGCGGGAGGGGGGACATTCAGTACTTC. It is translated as CASSLEASGRGDIQYF.

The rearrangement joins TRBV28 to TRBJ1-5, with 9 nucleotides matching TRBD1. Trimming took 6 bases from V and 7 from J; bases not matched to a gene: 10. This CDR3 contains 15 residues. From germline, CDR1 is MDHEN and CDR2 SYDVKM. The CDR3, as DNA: TGTGCCAGCAGGACAGGGGGATCAGTAGGGCAGCCCCAGCATTTT. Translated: CASRTGGSVGQPQHF.

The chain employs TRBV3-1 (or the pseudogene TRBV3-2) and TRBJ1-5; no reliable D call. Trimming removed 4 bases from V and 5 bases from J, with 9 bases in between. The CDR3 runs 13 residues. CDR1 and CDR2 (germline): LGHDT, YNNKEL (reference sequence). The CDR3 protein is CASSRQYHQPQHF. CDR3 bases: TGTGCCAGCAGCCGCCAGTACCATCAGCCCCAGCATTTT.

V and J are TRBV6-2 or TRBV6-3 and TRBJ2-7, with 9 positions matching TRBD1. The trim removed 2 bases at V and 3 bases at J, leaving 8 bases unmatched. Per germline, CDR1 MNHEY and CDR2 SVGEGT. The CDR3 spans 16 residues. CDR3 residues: CASSYAPGTGFYEQYF. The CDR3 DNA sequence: TGTGCCAGCAGTTACGCCCCCGGGACAGGGTTCTACGAGCAGTACTTC.

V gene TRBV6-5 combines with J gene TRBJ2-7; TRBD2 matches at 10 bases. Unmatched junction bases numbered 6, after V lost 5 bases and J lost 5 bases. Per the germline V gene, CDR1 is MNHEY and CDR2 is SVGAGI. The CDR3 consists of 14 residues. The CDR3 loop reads CASSLSGRRDEQYV. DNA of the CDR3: TGTGCCAGCAGTCTTAGCGGGAGGAGAGACGAGCAGTACGTC.

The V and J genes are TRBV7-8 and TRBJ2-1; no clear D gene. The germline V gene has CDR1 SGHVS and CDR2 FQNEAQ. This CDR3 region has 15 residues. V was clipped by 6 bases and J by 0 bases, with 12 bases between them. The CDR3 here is CASREWSASYNEQFF. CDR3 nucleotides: TGTGCCAGCAGGGAGTGGAGTGCCTCCTACAATGAGCAGTTCTTC.

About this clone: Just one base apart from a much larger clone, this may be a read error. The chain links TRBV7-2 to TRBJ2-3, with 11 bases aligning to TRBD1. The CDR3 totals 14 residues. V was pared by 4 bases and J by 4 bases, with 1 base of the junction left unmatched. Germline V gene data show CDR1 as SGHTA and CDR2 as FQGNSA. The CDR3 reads CASSWTGGADTQYF. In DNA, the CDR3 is TGTGCCAGCAGCTGGACAGGGGGCGCAGATACGCAGTATTTT.

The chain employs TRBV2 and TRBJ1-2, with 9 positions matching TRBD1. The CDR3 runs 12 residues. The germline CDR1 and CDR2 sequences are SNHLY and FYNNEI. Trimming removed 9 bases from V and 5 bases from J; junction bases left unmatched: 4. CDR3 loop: CARQGARYGYTF. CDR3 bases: TGTGCCAGACAGGGGGCGCGGTATGGCTACACCTTC.

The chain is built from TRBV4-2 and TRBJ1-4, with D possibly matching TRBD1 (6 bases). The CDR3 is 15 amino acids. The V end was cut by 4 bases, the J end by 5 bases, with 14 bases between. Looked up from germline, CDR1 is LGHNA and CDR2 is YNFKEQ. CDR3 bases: TGTGCCAGCAGCCCGCGACAGGCTTCAAATGAAAAACTGTTTTTT. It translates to CASSPRQASNEKLFF.

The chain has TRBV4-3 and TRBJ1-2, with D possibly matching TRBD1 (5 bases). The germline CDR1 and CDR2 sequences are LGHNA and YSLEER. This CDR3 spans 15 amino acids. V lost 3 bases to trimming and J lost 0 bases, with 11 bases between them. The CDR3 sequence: CASSHKPGANYGYTF. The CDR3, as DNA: TGCGCCAGCAGCCACAAACCGGGGGCTAACTATGGCTACACCTTC.

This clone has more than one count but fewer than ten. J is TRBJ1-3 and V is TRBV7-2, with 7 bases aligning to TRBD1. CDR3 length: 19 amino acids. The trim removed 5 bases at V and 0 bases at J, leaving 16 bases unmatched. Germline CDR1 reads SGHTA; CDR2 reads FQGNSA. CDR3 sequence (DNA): TGTGCCAGCAGCCCCTGGACAGGTCGGACCACCTACTCTGGAAACACCATATATTTT. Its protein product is CASSPWTGRTTYSGNTIYF.

In DNA, the CDR3 is TGTGCCAGCTCCCGGAGTTTTAGCGGGAGGGCCATAGACAATGAGCAGTTCTTC. Translating gives CASSRSFSGRAIDNEQFF. The chain employs TRBV18 and TRBJ2-1; 11 positions match TRBD2. V was clipped by 6 bases and J by 5 bases; unmatched bases: 15. CDR1 is KGHSH and CDR2 is LQKENI in the germline V gene. This CDR3 spans 18 amino acids.

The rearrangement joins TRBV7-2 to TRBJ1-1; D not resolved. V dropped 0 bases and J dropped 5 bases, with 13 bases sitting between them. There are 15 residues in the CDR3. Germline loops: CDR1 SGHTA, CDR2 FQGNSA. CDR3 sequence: CASSLAGSSGTEAFF. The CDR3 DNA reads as TGTGCCAGCAGCTTAGCGGGCAGCAGCGGGACTGAAGCTTTCTTT. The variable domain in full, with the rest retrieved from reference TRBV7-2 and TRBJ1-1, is GAGVSQSPSNKVTEKGKDVELRCDPISGHTALYWYRQSLGQGLEFLIYFQGNSAPDKSGLPSDRFSAERTGGSVSTLTIQRTQQEDSAVYLCASSLAGSSGTEAFFGQGTRLTVV.

CDR3 in amino acids: CASSSHNRGGYNEQFF. The CDR3 bases are TGTGCCAGCAGCTCCCATAACAGGGGTGGATACAATGAGCAGTTCTTC. The chain is built from TRBV11-3 and TRBJ2-1; the match to TRBD1 covers 7 bases. The CDR3 contains 16 residues. The junction had 10 bases not matched to a gene; V was cut back by 4 bases and J by 4 bases. Germline assignment: CDR1 SGHNT and CDR2 YENEEA.

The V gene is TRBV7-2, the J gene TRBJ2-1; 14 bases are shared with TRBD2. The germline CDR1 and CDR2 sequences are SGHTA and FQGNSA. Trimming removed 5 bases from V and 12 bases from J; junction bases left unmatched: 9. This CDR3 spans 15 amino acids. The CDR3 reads CASSPLGLAGEAQFF. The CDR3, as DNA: TGTGCCAGCAGCCCGCTGGGACTAGCGGGAGAGGCGCAGTTCTTC. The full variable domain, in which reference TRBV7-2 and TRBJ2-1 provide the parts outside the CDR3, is GAGVSQSPSNKVTEKGKDVELRCDPISGHTALYWYRQSLGQGLEFLIYFQGNSAPDKSGLPSDRFSAERTGGSVSTLTIQRTQQEDSAVYLCASSPLGLAGEAQFFGPGTRLTVL.